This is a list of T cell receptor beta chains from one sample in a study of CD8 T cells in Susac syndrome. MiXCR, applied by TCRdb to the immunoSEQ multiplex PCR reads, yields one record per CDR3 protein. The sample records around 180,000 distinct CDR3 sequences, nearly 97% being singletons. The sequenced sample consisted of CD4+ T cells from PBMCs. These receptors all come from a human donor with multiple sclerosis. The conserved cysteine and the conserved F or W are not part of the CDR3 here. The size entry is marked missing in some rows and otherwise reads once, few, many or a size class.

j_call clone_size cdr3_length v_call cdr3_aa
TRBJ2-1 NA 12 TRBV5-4 ASSSGTGGGEQF
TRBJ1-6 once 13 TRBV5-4 ASSFQGGSNSPLH
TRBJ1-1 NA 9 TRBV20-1 SANRGTEAF
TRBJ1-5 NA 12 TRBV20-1 SARNRGGDQPQH
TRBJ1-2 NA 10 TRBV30 AWRGDRDGYT
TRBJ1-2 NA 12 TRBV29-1 SAVGRAKSSGYT
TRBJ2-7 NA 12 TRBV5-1 ASSLAAATYEQY
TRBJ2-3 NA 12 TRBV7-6 ASAIGHSTDTQY
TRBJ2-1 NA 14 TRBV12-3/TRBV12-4 ASSHRGQPSGNEQF
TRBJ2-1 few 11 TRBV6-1 ASRDSGDNEQF
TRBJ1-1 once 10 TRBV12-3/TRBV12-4 ASSKGTQEAF
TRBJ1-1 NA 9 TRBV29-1 SVEENTEAF
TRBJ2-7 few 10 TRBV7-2 ASSSSSYEQY
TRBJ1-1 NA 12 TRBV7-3 ASSQDRKNTEAF
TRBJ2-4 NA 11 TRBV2 ASNGQGVHIQY
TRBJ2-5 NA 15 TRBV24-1 ATSDPGLAGFQETQY
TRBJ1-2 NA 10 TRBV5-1 ASSVGHYGYT
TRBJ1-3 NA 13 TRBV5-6 ASTYRGLNGNTIY